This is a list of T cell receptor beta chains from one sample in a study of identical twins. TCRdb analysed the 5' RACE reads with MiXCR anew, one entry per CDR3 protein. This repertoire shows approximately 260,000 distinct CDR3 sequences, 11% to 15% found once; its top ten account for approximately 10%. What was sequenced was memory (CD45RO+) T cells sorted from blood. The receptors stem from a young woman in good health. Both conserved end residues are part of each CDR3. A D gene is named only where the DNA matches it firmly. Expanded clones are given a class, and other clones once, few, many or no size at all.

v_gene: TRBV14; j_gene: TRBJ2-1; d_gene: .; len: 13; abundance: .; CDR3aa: CASSQDQRGQQFF; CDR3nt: TGTGCCAGCAGCCAAGATCAACGGGGCCAGCAGTTCTTC
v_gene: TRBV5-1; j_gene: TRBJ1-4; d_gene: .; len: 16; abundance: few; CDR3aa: CASSLGVSSTNEKLFF; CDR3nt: TGCGCCAGCAGCTTGGGAGTTTCCTCAACTAATGAAAAACTGTTTTTT
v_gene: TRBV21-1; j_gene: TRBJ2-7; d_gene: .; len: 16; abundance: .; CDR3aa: CASNLGAGEKLNEQYF; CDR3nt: TGTGCCAGCAACCTGGGGGCGGGAGAAAAGTTGAACGAGCAGTACTTC
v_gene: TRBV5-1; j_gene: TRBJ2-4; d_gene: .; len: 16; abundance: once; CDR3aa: CASSPGALSVKNIQYF; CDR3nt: TGCGCCAGCAGCCCGGGAGCCCTTTCTGTCAAAAACATTCAGTACTTC
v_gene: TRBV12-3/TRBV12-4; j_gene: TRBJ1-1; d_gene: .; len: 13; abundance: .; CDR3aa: CASSLYALAEAFF; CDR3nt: TGTGCCAGCAGTTTATACGCCCTGGCTGAAGCTTTCTTT
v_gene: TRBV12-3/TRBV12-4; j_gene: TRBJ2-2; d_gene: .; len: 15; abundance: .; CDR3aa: CASTQLGRFAGELFF; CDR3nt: TGTGCCAGCACCCAGCTGGGGCGTTTCGCCGGGGAGCTGTTTTTT
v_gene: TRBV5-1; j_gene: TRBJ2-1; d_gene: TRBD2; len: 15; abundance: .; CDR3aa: CASSEASGTYNEQFF; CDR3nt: TGCGCCAGTTCCGAGGCCAGCGGGACCTACAATGAGCAGTTCTTC
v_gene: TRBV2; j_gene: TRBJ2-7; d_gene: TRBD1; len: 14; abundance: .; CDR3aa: CASSAGTGHYEQYF; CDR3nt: TGTGCCAGCAGTGCCGGGACAGGGCACTACGAGCAGTACTTC
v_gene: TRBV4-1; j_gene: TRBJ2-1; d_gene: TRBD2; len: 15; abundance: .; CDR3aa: CASSRIAGPTNEQFF; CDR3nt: TGCGCCAGCAGCCGAATAGCGGGGCCTACCAATGAGCAGTTCTTC
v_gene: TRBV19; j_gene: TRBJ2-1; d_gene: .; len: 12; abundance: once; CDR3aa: CASSIGGGEQFF; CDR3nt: TGTGCCAGTAGTATAGGCGGGGGCGAGCAGTTCTTC
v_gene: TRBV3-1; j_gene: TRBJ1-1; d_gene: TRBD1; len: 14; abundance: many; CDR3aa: CATQGGVEDTEAFF; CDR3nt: TGTGCCACACAGGGGGGGGTTGAGGACACTGAAGCTTTCTTT
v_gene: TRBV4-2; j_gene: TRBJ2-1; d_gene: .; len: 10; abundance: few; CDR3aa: CASPDNEQFF; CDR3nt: TGTGCCAGCCCGGACAATGAGCAGTTCTTC
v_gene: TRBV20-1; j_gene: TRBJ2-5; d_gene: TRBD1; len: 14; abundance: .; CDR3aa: CSARRGQGQETQYF; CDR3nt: TGCAGTGCTAGAAGGGGACAGGGACAAGAGACCCAGTACTTC
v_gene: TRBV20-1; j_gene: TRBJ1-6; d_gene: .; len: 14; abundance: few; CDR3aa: CSARESGVGSPLHF; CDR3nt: TGCAGTGCTAGAGAGTCAGGGGTTGGTTCACCCCTCCACTTT
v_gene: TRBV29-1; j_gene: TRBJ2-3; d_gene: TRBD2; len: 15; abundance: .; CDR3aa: CSVASTSGSTDTQYF; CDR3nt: TGCAGCGTTGCAAGTACTAGCGGAAGCACAGATACGCAGTATTTT
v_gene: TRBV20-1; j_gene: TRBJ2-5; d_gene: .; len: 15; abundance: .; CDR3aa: CSARDRRVVGETQYF; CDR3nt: TGCAGTGCTAGAGATAGGCGGGTCGTAGGAGAGACCCAGTACTTC
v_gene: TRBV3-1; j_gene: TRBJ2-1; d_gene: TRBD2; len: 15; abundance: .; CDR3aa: CASSQTGTSGRVRFF; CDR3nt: TGTGCCAGCAGCCAGACCGGGACTAGCGGGAGGGTACGGTTCTTC
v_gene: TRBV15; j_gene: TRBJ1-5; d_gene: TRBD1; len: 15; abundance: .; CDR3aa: CATSVDRGIGQPQHF; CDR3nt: TGTGCCACCAGTGTTGACAGGGGAATAGGACAGCCCCAGCATTTT
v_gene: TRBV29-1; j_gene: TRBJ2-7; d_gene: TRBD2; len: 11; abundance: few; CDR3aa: CSAKSGGEQYF; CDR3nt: TGCAGCGCCAAGAGCGGGGGCGAGCAGTACTTC
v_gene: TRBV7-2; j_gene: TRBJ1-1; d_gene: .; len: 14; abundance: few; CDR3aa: CASSLGMGYTEAFF; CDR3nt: TGTGCCAGCAGCTTAGGGATGGGGTACACTGAAGCTTTCTTT
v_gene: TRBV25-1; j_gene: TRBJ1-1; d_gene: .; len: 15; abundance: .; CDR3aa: CARAGGSGGVTEAFF; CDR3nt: TGTGCCAGAGCGGGGGGTTCGGGGGGGGTTACTGAAGCTTTCTTT
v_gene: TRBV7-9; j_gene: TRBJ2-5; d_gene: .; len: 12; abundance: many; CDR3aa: CASSFSKETQYF; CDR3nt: TGTGCCAGCAGCTTTAGTAAAGAGACCCAGTACTTC
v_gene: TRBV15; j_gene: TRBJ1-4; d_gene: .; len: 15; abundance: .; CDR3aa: CATSRGRGEDEKLFF; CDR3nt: TGTGCCACCAGCAGGGGCAGGGGTGAGGATGAAAAACTGTTTTTT
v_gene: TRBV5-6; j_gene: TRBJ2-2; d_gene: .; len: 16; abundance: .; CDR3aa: CASSFLTTTAGGELFF; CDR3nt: TGTGCCAGCAGCTTTTTGACTACTACCGCTGGCGGGGAGCTGTTTTTT
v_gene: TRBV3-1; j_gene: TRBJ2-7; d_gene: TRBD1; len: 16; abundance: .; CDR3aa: CASSHIDPDRAGEQYF; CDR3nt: TGTGCCAGCAGCCACATCGACCCGGACAGGGCGGGTGAGCAGTACTTC
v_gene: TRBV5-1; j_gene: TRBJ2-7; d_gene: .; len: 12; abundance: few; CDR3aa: CASSLEGIEQYF; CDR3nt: TGCGCCAGCAGCTTAGAAGGGATCGAGCAGTACTTC
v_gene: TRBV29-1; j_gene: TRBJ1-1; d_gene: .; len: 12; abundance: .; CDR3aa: CSVIVGNTEAFF; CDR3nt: TGCAGCGTTATTGTCGGGAACACTGAAGCTTTCTTT
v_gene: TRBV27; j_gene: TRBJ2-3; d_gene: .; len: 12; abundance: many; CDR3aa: CASSLVWGTQYF; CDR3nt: TGTGCCAGCAGTTTAGTCTGGGGAACGCAGTATTTT
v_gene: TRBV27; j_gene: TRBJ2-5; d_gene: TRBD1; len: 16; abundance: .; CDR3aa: CASSRAGTGSQKTQYF; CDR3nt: TGTGCCAGCAGTCGGGCCGGGACAGGATCCCAGAAGACCCAGTACTTC
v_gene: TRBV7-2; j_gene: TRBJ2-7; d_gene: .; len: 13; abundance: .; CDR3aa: CASSLNRAYEQYF; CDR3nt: TGTGCCAGCAGCTTAAACAGGGCCTACGAGCAGTACTTC
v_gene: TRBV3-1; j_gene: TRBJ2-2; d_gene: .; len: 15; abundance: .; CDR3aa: CASSKSGHYTGELFF; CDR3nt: TGTGCCAGCAGCAAATCGGGACATTACACCGGGGAGCTGTTTTTT